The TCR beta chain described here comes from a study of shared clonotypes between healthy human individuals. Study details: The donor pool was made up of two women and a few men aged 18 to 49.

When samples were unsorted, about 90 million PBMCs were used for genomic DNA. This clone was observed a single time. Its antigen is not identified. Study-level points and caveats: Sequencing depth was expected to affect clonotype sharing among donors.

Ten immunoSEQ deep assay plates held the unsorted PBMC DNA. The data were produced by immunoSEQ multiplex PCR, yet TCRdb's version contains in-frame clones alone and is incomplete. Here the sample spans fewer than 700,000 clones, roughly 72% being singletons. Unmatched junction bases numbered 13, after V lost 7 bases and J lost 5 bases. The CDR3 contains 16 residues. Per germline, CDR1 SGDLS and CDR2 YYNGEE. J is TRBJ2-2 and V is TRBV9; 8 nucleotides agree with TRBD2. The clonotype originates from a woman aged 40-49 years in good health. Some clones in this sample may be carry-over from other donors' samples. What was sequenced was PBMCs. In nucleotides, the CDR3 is TGTGCCAGCGCTACGGTTGCGGGAGGAAGGACCGGGGAGCTGTTTTTT. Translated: CASATVAGGRTGELFF.